Each of the 3 T cell receptor beta chains below was sequenced from the same sample in a study of memory CD4+ T cells and cytomegalovirus serostatus. Single viable CD3+CD4+CD8-CD45RO+ cells were sorted as the memory CD4+ T cells. TCRdb keeps only in-frame clones here, not all; method: immunoSEQ multiplex PCR. The data show about 44,000 clones, 76% seen once. Material for sequencing was memory CD4+ T cells from blood. These receptors all stem from an adult in good health and CMV-seronegative.

The gene calls are TRBV11-3 and TRBJ1-2, with 7 bases fitting TRBD1. The CDR3 spans 15 residues. V lost 5 bases to trimming and J lost 4 bases; unmatched junction nucleotides: 10. Germline CDR1 and CDR2: SGHNT and YENEEA. The CDR3 protein is CASSRSGQTSYGYTF. Here the CDR3 DNA reads TGTGCCAGCAGCCGTTCGGGACAGACGTCCTATGGCTACACCTTC. Complete variable domain (other parts from reference TRBV11-3 and TRBJ1-2): EAGVVQSPRYKIIEKKQPVAFWCNPISGHNTLYWYLQNLGQGPELLIRYENEEAVDDSQLPKDRFSAERLKGVDSTLKIQPAELGDSAVYLCASSRSGQTSYGYTFGSGTRLTVV.

This chain links TRBV7-2 with TRBJ1-1; 7 nucleotides match TRBD1. Germline trimming cut 5 bases from V and 4 bases from J; bases unmatched to any gene: 4. Germline V lookup: CDR1 SGHTA, CDR2 FQGNSA. This CDR3 is built from 13 residues. The CDR3, as DNA: TGTGCCAGCAGCAATCCAGGGGGCACTGAAGCTTTCTTT. As protein: CASSNPGGTEAFF. The full variable domain, its missing parts supplied by reference TRBV7-2 and TRBJ1-1, is GAGVSQSPSNKVTEKGKDVELRCDPISGHTALYWYRQSLGQGLEFLIYFQGNSAPDKSGLPSDRFSAERTGGSVSTLTIQRTQQEDSAVYLCASSNPGGTEAFFGQGTRLTVV.

V and J are TRBV11-3 and TRBJ2-1; D unresolved. Trimming stripped 1 base from V and 6 bases from J, with 7 bases between. CDR1 is SGHNT, CDR2 YENEEA, per germline. The CDR3 runs to 13 residues. The CDR3 sequence is CASSLGSVNEQFF. The CDR3, as DNA: TGTGCCAGCAGCTTAGGGTCGGTCAATGAGCAGTTCTTC.